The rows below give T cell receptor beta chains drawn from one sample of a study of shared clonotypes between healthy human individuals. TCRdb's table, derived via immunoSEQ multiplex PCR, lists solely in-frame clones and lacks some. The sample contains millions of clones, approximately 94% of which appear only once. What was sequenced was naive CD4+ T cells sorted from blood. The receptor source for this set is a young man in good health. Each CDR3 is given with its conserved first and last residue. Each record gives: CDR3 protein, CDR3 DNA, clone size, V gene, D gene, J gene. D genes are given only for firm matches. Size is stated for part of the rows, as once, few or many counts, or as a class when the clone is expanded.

CDR3aa: CASSPDSAYGYTF
CDR3nt: TGTGCCAGCTCACCAGACAGTGCTTATGGCTACACCTTC
abundance: NA
v_gene: TRBV18
d_gene: NA
j_gene: TRBJ1-2

CDR3aa: CASRALDNTYEQYF
CDR3nt: TGTGCCAGCAGAGCCTTGGACAATACCTACGAGCAGTACTTC
abundance: NA
v_gene: TRBV2
d_gene: NA
j_gene: TRBJ2-7

CDR3aa: CASTLSGANVLTF
CDR3nt: TGTGCCAGCACCCTCTCTGGGGCCAACGTCCTGACTTTC
abundance: few
v_gene: TRBV7-9
d_gene: NA
j_gene: TRBJ2-6

CDR3aa: CASRGTFSTDTQYF
CDR3nt: TGCGCCAGCAGGGGGACATTTAGCACAGATACGCAGTATTTT
abundance: NA
v_gene: TRBV4-1
d_gene: NA
j_gene: TRBJ2-3

CDR3aa: CASSLGEDFYGYTF
CDR3nt: TGCGCCAGCAGCTTGGGGGAGGATTTCTATGGCTACACCTTC
abundance: NA
v_gene: TRBV5-1
d_gene: NA
j_gene: TRBJ1-2

CDR3aa: CAISPNRVSNYNEQFF
CDR3nt: TGTGCCATCAGTCCTAACCGGGTATCCAACTACAATGAGCAGTTCTTC
abundance: NA
v_gene: TRBV10-3
d_gene: NA
j_gene: TRBJ2-1

CDR3aa: CASNRVKDTDTQYF
CDR3nt: TGTGCCAGCAACAGGGTAAAGGACACAGATACGCAGTATTTT
abundance: NA
v_gene: TRBV6-5
d_gene: NA
j_gene: TRBJ2-3

CDR3aa: CASSGHRAPGANVLTF
CDR3nt: TGTGCCAGCAGCGGTCATAGGGCGCCCGGGGCCAACGTCCTGACTTTC
abundance: NA
v_gene: TRBV9
d_gene: NA
j_gene: TRBJ2-6

CDR3aa: CASSPPSQAEGKAFF
CDR3nt: TGTGCCAGCTCACCACCGTCACAGGCTGAGGGGAAAGCTTTCTTT
abundance: few
v_gene: TRBV18
d_gene: NA
j_gene: TRBJ1-1

CDR3aa: CASSQGGGTDTQYF
CDR3nt: TGCGCCAGCAGCCAGGGTGGGGGAACAGATACGCAGTATTTT
abundance: NA
v_gene: TRBV10-1
d_gene: NA
j_gene: TRBJ2-3

CDR3aa: CASSIPGFGQPQHF
CDR3nt: TGTGCCAGTAGTATACCGGGGTTTGGCCAGCCCCAGCATTTT
abundance: NA
v_gene: TRBV19
d_gene: NA
j_gene: TRBJ1-5

CDR3aa: CASSLRQAPFNEKLFF
CDR3nt: TGTGCCAGCAGCTTAAGGCAGGCGCCATTCAATGAAAAACTGTTTTTT
abundance: NA
v_gene: TRBV7-8
d_gene: NA
j_gene: TRBJ1-4

CDR3aa: CASSYGQGAYEQYF
CDR3nt: TGTGCCAGCAGTTACGGACAGGGGGCATACGAGCAGTACTTC
abundance: NA
v_gene: TRBV6-5
d_gene: TRBD1
j_gene: TRBJ2-7

CDR3aa: CASSQQRVGAFF
CDR3nt: TGTGCCAGCAGCCAACAGAGGGTAGGAGCTTTCTTT
abundance: NA
v_gene: TRBV28
d_gene: NA
j_gene: TRBJ1-1

CDR3aa: CASRALGQGVYEQYF
CDR3nt: TGTGCCAGCAGGGCTCTGGGACAGGGGGTCTACGAGCAGTACTTC
abundance: NA
v_gene: TRBV6-1
d_gene: TRBD1
j_gene: TRBJ2-7

CDR3aa: CASSTGLADYNEQFF
CDR3nt: TGTGCCAGCAGCACCGGACTAGCGGACTACAATGAGCAGTTCTTC
abundance: NA
v_gene: TRBV11-3
d_gene: TRBD2
j_gene: TRBJ2-1

CDR3aa: CASNRGLGDEQFF
CDR3nt: TGTGCCAGTAACCGGGGCTTAGGGGATGAGCAGTTCTTC
abundance: NA
v_gene: TRBV5-4
d_gene: NA
j_gene: TRBJ2-1

CDR3aa: CASSTPSLGGEKLFF
CDR3nt: TGTGCCAGTAGTACCCCGTCTCTCGGGGGTGAAAAACTGTTTTTT
abundance: NA
v_gene: TRBV19
d_gene: NA
j_gene: TRBJ1-4

CDR3aa: CASSQVYRIVKGGADTQYF
CDR3nt: TGCGCCAGCAGCCAAGTCTACCGGATAGTGAAAGGTGGCGCAGATACGCAGTATTTT
abundance: NA
v_gene: TRBV4-3
d_gene: NA
j_gene: TRBJ2-3

CDR3aa: CASKSRSYEQYF
CDR3nt: TGTGCCAGTAAGTCGCGCTCCTACGAGCAGTACTTC
abundance: NA
v_gene: TRBV28
d_gene: NA
j_gene: TRBJ2-7

CDR3aa: CASSQQGALLGETQYF
CDR3nt: TGTGCCAGCTCACAACAGGGGGCTTTATTGGGAGAGACCCAGTACTTC
abundance: NA
v_gene: TRBV18
d_gene: TRBD1
j_gene: TRBJ2-5

CDR3aa: CAWSGAGSYYEQYF
CDR3nt: TGTGCCTGGAGTGGGGCAGGATCCTACTACGAGCAGTACTTC
abundance: NA
v_gene: TRBV30
d_gene: NA
j_gene: TRBJ2-7

CDR3aa: CAWGHGEETQYF
CDR3nt: TGTGCCTGGGGGCACGGAGAGGAGACCCAGTACTTC
abundance: NA
v_gene: TRBV30
d_gene: NA
j_gene: TRBJ2-5